Below are 13 T cell receptor beta chains sequenced from a single sample in a study of vaccination effects on CD4 cells after COVID-19 (dated by TCRdb to 2022 to 2024). The antigens of these receptors remain unknown. To identify antigen-specific CD4+ T cell clonotypes by their expansion, the ViraFEST assay first stimulated PBMC with viral peptide pools and then applied TCR sequencing. After around 11 days of culture, CD4+ T cells were isolated with the EasySep CD4+ T cell isolation kit. Two doses of either the BNT162b2 or the mRNA-1273 mRNA SARS-CoV-2 vaccine were administered to participants. The receptor library was made with the immunoSEQ multiplex PCR assay. TCRdb provides this immuneACCESS table in a form limited to in-frame rearrangements. Some clones are lacking; in checked studies, under half of them reflect an unresolved V gene, and why the rest are absent is not known. The sample table records around 59,000 clones; just under 80% of these occur just once. The ten largest clonotypes hold roughly 2% of the sample.

Sequences were derived from CD4+ T cells from PBMCs cultured with HCoV-OC43 spike peptides, sampled after COVID-19 vaccination. Per the publication, the cell subset or site label means: HCoV-OC43 spike overlapping peptide pool stimulation. These receptors were taken from a human donor who received a COVID-19 vaccine.

This CDR3 reads CASSFVVESYSNQPQHF. The CDR3 DNA follows: TGTGCCAGCAGTTTCGTTGTGGAGTCCTATAGCAATCAGCCCCAGCATTTT. The V and J genes are TRBV28 and TRBJ1-5; D gene ambiguous. This CDR3 contains 17 residues. Between the trimmed V and J ends, which lost 3 bases and 0 bases, there was a span of 15 bases. Germline loops: CDR1 MDHEN, CDR2 SYDVKM.

The V call is TRBV11-2, the J call TRBJ1-1; D may be TRBD1 (6 bases). The ends were cut back, 5 bases at V and 6 bases at J, with 13 bases in the middle. The CDR3 loop spans 13 amino acids. Germline CDR1 and CDR2: SGHAT and FQNNGV. CDR3 nucleotide sequence: TGTGCCAGCAGCAGAAACGGGGGGCCTGAAGCTTTCTTT. The encoded protein is CASSRNGGPEAFF.

The chain links TRBV19 to TRBJ1-2; 10 positions match TRBD1. The trim removed 5 bases at V and 1 base at J, leaving 13 bases unmatched. Germline CDR1 reads LNHDA; CDR2 reads SQIVND (reference sequence). The CDR3 consists of 18 residues. The CDR3 DNA reads TGTGCCAGTAGTGGAAAACCGGGACAGGGGACCAGTAACTATGGCTACACCTTC. Translated: CASSGKPGQGTSNYGYTF.

This chain uses TRBV12-3 or TRBV12-4 with TRBJ1-5; D ambiguous. Trimming cost V 6 bases and J 2 bases, with 8 bases left between them. There are 13 residues in the CDR3. Here the CDR3 DNA reads TGTGCCAGCAGGGAACTCGGCAATCAGCCCCAGCATTTT. It is translated as CASRELGNQPQHF.

In DNA, the CDR3 is TGTGCCAGCAGCTCTCCCGGAGGGAGCGTCTATGGCTACACCTTC. This gives the protein CASSSPGGSVYGYTF. The V call is TRBV11-2, the J call TRBJ1-2, with D hard to call. The CDR3 loop spans 15 amino acids. The V end lost 4 bases, the J end lost 4 bases, and 16 bases lay between the germline ends. The germline V gene encodes CDR1 SGHAT and CDR2 FQNNGV.

The chain combines TRBV24-1 with TRBJ2-5; TRBD2 aligns across 14 bases. Per germline, CDR1 KGHDR and CDR2 SFDVKD. The CDR3 has 20 amino acids. After removal of 7 bases from V and 2 bases from J, the junction contained 17 bases not matched to a gene. The DNA for the CDR3 is TGTGCCACCAGCCCACGCGCCGGACTAGCGGGGGGCCCACCTCAAGAGACCCAGTACTTC. Its translation: CATSPRAGLAGGPPQETQYF.

V and J are TRBV7-2 and TRBJ1-5; D is perhaps TRBD1 (6 bases). Trimming took off 3 bases at V and 5 bases at J, with 8 bases between the two ends. This CDR3 is built from 13 residues. The germline gives CDR1 SGHTA, CDR2 FQGNSA. This CDR3 reads CASSLDSHQPQHF. The CDR3 DNA sequence: TGTGCCAGCAGCTTGGACAGTCATCAGCCCCAGCATTTT. Drawing the rest from reference TRBV7-2 and TRBJ1-5, the complete variable domain is GAGVSQSPSNKVTEKGKDVELRCDPISGHTALYWYRQSLGQGLEFLIYFQGNSAPDKSGLPSDRFSAERTGGSVSTLTIQRTQQEDSAVYLCASSLDSHQPQHFGDGTRLSIL.

V gene TRBV7-2 combines with J gene TRBJ2-3; D is uncertain. The CDR3 sequence is 13 residues long. V was shortened by 0 bases and J by 5 bases, with 6 bases between the two germline ends. From germline, CDR1 is SGHTA and CDR2 FQGNSA. For the CDR3, the DNA is TGTGCCAGCAGCTTAGCGCCCCGAGATACGCAGTATTTT. Translation: CASSLAPRDTQYF. Full variable domain (missing parts from reference TRBV7-2 and TRBJ2-3): GAGVSQSPSNKVTEKGKDVELRCDPISGHTALYWYRQSLGQGLEFLIYFQGNSAPDKSGLPSDRFSAERTGGSVSTLTIQRTQQEDSAVYLCASSLAPRDTQYFGPGTRLTVL.

CDR3 amino acids: CASSYGETQYF. Written as DNA, the CDR3 is TGTGCCAGCAGTTACGGTGAGACGCAGTATTTT. V and J are TRBV6-5 and TRBJ2-3, with D unclear. Germline V gene sequence: CDR1 MNHEY, CDR2 SVGAGI. CDR3 length: 11 residues. With 2 bases removed from V and 9 bases from J, the gap between germline ends came to 6 bases.

This chain joins TRBV29-1 and TRBJ1-6; 8 nucleotides match TRBD1. CDR3 length: 14 amino acids. Germline V gives CDR1 SQVTM, CDR2 ANQGSEA. J lost 8 bases, V lost 5 bases, and 8 bases had no gene match. CDR3 bases: TGCAGCGTTCAAATCTCAGGGGGCGATTCACCCCTCCACTTT. It encodes CSVQISGGDSPLHF. The variable domain in full, with the rest retrieved from reference TRBV29-1 and TRBJ1-6, is SAVISQKPSRDICQRGTSLTIQCQVDSQVTMMFWYRQQPGQSLTLIATANQGSEATYESGFVIDKFPISRPNLTFSTLTVSNMSPEDSSIYLCSVQISGGDSPLHFGNGTRLTVT.

This clone has a handful of counts. The chain couples TRBV4-3 to TRBJ1-2, with 8 bases aligning to TRBD1. Germline lookup yields CDR1 LGHNA and CDR2 YSLEER. V lost 3 bases to trimming and J lost 7 bases; unmatched junction nucleotides: 10. The CDR3 spans 15 residues. This chain's CDR3 is CASSHPGQGAGGYTF. The CDR3 DNA is TGCGCCAGCAGCCATCCGGGGCAGGGGGCGGGTGGCTACACCTTC.

V usage is TRBV14 and J usage is TRBJ2-4; D possibly corresponds to TRBD1 (6 bases). Trimming left V 1 base short and J 7 bases short, with 8 bases between. Germline lookup yields CDR1 SGHDN and CDR2 FVKESK. This CDR3 has 13 amino acids. This chain's CDR3 is CASSQGTANIQYF. Written as DNA, the CDR3 is TGTGCCAGCAGCCAAGGGACAGCCAACATTCAGTACTTC.

This clone was picked up one time. The rearrangement links TRBV12-3 or TRBV12-4 to TRBJ1-2; the D is unclear. The CDR3 is made up of 13 amino acids. V was clipped by 1 base and J by 7 bases, with 10 bases between them. The CDR3 nucleotides are TGTGCCAGCAGTTTAGATGCCGGGCGTGGCTACACCTTC. This translates into CASSLDAGRGYTF.